Listed below are T cell receptor beta chains from one sample, sequenced in a study of CD8+CD57+ T cells in acquired aplastic anemia. MiXCR, applied by TCRdb to the reads, yields one record per CDR3 protein. There are about 180,000 distinct CDR3 sequences in the sample; 40% to 50% occur only once, and under 3% lies in the top ten. Sequenced sample: sorted CD4+, CD8+, or CD8+CD57+ T cells (not recorded which) from PBMCs. Receptors originate from a human donor in good health. CDR3s leave out the opening cysteine and the closing phenylalanine or tryptophan.

V gene: TRBV10-2
J gene: TRBJ2-5
CDR3 protein: ASSTTQRISNKTQY

V gene: TRBV20-1
J gene: TRBJ2-1
CDR3 protein: SARLAGVNEQF

V gene: TRBV24-1
J gene: TRBJ2-1
CDR3 protein: ATSDTSTPNEQF

V gene: TRBV28
J gene: TRBJ1-2
CDR3 protein: ASSTDRYGYT

V gene: TRBV12-3/TRBV12-4
J gene: TRBJ1-1
CDR3 protein: ASSLRYTEAF

V gene: TRBV27
J gene: TRBJ2-3
CDR3 protein: ASSPHDRSDTQY

V gene: TRBV12-3/TRBV12-4
J gene: TRBJ2-3
CDR3 protein: ASSFSSSGAYTDTQY

V gene: TRBV7-2
J gene: TRBJ1-2
CDR3 protein: ASSPRGNYGYT

V gene: TRBV29-1
J gene: TRBJ2-7
CDR3 protein: SVGAGGGYEQY

V gene: TRBV20-1
J gene: TRBJ1-2
CDR3 protein: SARVPGSLGYI

V gene: TRBV24-1
J gene: TRBJ2-3
CDR3 protein: ATSDLSGGVGTDTQY